This TCR beta chain was sequenced in a study of blood T cell repertoires in COVID-19. Study context: Acute and convalescent COVID-19 samples came from the United States, Italy and Spain. PBMCs, B-cell-depleted T cells, or T cells were the source of the cDNA or gDNA that made up the material.

CDR3 size: 16 residues. V was cut by 1 base and J by 0 bases, with 12 bases left in between. From germline, CDR1 is LGHNA and CDR2 YSLEER. The authors' processing: Reference gene primer amplification gave estimated nucleated cell counts. Sequencing was performed with immunoSEQ multiplex PCR; in TCRdb, only in-frame clones are kept and a portion is missing. V and J calls and clone size are given by that table; D and trimming were obtained from the DNA. The sample yields 70,000 to 100,000 clones, 88% seen once. This sequence joins TRBV4-3 and TRBJ1-1, with D possibly being TRBD1 (5 bases). The receptor comes from a woman older than 75 with active COVID-19. What was sequenced was peripheral blood. This CDR3 is CASSQGRGVMNTEAFF. CDR3 DNA: TGCGCCAGCAGCCAAGGGAGGGGAGTAATGAACACTGAAGCTTTCTTT.